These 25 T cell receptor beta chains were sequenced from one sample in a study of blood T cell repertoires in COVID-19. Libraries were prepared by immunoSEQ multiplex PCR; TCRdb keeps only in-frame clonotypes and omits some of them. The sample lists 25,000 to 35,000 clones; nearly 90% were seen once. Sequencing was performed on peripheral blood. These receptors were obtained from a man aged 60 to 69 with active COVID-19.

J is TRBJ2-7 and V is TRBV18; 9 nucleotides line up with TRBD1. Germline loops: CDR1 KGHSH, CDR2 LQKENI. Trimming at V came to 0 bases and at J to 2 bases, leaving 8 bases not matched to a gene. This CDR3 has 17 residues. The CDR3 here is CASSPPGGGQGTYEQYF. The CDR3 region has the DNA TGTGCCAGCTCACCACCGGGCGGGGGACAGGGCACCTACGAGCAGTACTTC.

CDR3 sequence reads: CASSMPGTRIEQYF. As DNA, the CDR3 is TGTGCCAGTAGTATGCCCGGGACACGGATTGAGCAGTACTTC. J is TRBJ2-7 and V is TRBV19, with D perhaps TRBD1 (6 bases). Trimming took 3 bases from V and 7 from J, leaving 16 bases between them. The CDR3 extends over 14 amino acids. Germline CDR1 LNHDA, CDR2 SQIVND (reference sequence).

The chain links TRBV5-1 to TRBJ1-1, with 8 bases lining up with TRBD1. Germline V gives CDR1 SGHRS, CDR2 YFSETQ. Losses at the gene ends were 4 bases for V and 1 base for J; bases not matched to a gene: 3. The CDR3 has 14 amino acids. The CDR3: CASSGGTGNTEAFF. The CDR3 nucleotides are TGCGCCAGCAGCGGCGGGACAGGGAACACTGAAGCTTTCTTT.

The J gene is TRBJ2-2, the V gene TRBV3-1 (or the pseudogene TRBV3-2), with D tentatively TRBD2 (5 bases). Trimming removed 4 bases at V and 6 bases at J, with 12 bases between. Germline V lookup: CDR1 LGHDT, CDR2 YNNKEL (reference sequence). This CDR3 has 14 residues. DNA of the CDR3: TGTGCCAGCAGCCGAGGACTCCCCGCCGGGGAGCTGTTTTTT. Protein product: CASSRGLPAGELFF.

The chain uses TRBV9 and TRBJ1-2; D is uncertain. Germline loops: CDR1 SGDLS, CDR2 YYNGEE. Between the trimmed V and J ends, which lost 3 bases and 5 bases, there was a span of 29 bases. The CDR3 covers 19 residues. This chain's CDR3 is CASSADPRPQPGRPYGYTF. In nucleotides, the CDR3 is TGTGCCAGCAGCGCAGATCCAAGGCCCCAACCCGGGAGACCATATGGCTACACCTTC.

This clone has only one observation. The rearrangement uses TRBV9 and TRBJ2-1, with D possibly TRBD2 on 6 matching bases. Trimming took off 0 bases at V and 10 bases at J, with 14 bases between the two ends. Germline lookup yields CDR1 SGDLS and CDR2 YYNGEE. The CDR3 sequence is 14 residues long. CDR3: CASSVEVAREEQFF. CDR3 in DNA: TGTGCCAGCAGCGTAGAGGTAGCCCGGGAGGAGCAGTTCTTC.

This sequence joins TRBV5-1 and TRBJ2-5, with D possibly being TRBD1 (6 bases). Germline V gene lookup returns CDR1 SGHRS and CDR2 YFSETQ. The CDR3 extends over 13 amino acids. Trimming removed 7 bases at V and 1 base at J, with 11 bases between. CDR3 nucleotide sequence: TGCGCCAGCTGCCGGACAGTCCAAGAGACCCAGTACTTC. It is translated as CASCRTVQETQYF.

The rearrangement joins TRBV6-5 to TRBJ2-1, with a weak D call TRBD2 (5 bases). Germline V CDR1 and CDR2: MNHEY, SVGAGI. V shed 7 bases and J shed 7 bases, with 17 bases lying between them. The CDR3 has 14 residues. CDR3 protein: CASKPWTEDNEQFF. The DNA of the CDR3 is TGTGCCAGCAAACCGTGGACTGAGGATAATGAGCAGTTCTTC.

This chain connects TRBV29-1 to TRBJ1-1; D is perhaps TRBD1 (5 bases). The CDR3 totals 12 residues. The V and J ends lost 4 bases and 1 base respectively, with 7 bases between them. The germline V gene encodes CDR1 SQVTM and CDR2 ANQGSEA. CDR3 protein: CSVGGGNTEAFF. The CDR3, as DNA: TGCAGCGTTGGCGGGGGGAACACTGAAGCTTTCTTT.

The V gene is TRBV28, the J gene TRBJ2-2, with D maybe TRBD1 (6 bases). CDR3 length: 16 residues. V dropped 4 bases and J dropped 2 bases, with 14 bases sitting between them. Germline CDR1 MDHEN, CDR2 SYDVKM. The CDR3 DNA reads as TGTGCCAGCAGTTGGGCCACAGGGATCAACACCGGGGAGCTGTTTTTT. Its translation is CASSWATGINTGELFF.

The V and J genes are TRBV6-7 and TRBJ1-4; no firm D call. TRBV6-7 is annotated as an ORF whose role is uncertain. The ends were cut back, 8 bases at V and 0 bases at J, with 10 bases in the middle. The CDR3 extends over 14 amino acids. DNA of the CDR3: TGTGCCAGCGTCTCGGTGGCAACTAATGAAAAACTGTTTTTT. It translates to CASVSVATNEKLFF.

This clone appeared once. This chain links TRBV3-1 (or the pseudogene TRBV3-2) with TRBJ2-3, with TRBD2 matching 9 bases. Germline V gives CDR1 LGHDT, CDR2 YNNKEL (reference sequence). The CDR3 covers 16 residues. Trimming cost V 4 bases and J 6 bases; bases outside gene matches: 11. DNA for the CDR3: TGTGCCAGCAGCCCGGACGCTGGACTAGCGTCGGATACGCAGTATTTT. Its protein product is CASSPDAGLASDTQYF.

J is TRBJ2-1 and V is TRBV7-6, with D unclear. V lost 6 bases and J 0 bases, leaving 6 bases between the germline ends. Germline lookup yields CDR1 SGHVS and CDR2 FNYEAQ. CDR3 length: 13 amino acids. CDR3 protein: CASSDTSYNEQFF. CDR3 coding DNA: TGTGCCAGCAGTGACACCTCCTACAATGAGCAGTTCTTC.

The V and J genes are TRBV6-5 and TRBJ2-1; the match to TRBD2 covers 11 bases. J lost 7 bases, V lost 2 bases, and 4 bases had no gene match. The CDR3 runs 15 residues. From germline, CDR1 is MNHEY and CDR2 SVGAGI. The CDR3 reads CASSYDLAGGNEQFF. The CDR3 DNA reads TGTGCCAGCAGTTACGACCTAGCGGGGGGTAATGAGCAGTTCTTC.

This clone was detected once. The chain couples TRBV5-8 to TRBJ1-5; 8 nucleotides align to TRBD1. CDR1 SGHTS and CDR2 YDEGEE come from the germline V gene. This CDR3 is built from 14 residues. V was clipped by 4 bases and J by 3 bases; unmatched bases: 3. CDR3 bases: TGTGCCAGCAGCCCGACAGGGGTCAATCAGCCCCAGCATTTT. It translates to CASSPTGVNQPQHF.

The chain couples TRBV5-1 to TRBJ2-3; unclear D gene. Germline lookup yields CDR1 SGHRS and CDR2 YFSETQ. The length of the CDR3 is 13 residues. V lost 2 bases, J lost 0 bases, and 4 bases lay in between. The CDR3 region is CASSFSSTDTQYF. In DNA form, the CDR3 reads TGCGCCAGCAGCTTCTCGAGCACAGATACGCAGTATTTT.

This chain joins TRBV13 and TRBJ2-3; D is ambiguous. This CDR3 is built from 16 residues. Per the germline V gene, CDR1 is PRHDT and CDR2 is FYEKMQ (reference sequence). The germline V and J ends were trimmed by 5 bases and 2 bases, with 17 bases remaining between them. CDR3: CASSLPSTRNTDTQYF. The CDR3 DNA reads TGTGCCAGCAGCCTCCCCTCCACGAGAAACACAGATACGCAGTATTTT.

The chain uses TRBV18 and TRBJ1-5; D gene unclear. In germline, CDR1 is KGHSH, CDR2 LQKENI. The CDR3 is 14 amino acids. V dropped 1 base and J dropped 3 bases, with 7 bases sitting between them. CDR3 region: CASSPQGDNQPQHF. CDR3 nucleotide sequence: TGTGCCAGCTCACCACAGGGAGACAATCAGCCCCAGCATTTT.

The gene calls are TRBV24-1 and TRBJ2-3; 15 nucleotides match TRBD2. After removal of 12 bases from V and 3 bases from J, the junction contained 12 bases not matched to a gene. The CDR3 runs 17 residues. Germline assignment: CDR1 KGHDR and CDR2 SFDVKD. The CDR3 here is CASPTRTSGGDTDTQYF. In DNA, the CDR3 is TGTGCCTCACCCACGCGGACTAGCGGGGGGGATACAGATACGCAGTATTTT.

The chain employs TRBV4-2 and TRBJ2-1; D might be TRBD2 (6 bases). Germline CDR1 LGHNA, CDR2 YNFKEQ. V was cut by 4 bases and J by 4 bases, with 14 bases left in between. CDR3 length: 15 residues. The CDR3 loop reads CASSPDSRGYNEQFF. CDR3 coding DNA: TGTGCCAGCAGCCCAGATTCGCGGGGATACAATGAGCAGTTCTTC.

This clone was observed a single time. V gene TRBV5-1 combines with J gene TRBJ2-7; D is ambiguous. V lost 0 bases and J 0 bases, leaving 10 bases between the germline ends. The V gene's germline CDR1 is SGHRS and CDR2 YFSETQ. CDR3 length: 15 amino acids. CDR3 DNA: TGCGCCAGCAGCTTGGCGGCAGGCCACTCCTACGAGCAGTACTTC. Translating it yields CASSLAAGHSYEQYF.

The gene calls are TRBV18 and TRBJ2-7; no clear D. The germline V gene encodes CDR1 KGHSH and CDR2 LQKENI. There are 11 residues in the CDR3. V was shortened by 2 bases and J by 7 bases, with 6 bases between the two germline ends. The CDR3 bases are TGTGCCAGCTCACCAGAGTGGGAGCAGTACTTC. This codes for CASSPEWEQYF.

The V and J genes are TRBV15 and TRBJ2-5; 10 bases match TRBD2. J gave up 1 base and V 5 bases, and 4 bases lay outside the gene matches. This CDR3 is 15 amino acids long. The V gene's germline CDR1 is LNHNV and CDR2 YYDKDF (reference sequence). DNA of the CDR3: TGTGCCACCAGCTCTAGCGGGGGAACCCAAGAGACCCAGTACTTC. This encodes CATSSSGGTQETQYF.

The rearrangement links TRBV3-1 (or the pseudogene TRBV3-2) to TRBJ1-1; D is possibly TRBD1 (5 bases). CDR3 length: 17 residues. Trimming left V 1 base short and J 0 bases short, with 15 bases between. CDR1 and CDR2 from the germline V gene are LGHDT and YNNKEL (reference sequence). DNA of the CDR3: TGTGCCAGCAGCCAAGTCGGGGGGTGGGGACTGAACACTGAAGCTTTCTTT. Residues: CASSQVGGWGLNTEAFF.

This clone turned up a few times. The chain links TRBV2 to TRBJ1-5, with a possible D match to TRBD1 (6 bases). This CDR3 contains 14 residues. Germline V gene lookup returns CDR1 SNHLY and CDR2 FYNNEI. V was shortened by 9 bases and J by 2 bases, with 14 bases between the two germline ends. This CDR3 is CASNRVMGNQPQHF. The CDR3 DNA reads TGTGCCAGTAACAGGGTAATGGGCAATCAGCCCCAGCATTTT. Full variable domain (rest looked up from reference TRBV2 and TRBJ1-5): EPEVTQTPSHQVTQMGQEVILRCVPISNHLYFYWYRQILGQKVEFLVSFYNNEISEKSEIFDDQFSVERPDGSNFTLKIRSTKLEDSAMYFCASNRVMGNQPQHFGDGTRLSIL.